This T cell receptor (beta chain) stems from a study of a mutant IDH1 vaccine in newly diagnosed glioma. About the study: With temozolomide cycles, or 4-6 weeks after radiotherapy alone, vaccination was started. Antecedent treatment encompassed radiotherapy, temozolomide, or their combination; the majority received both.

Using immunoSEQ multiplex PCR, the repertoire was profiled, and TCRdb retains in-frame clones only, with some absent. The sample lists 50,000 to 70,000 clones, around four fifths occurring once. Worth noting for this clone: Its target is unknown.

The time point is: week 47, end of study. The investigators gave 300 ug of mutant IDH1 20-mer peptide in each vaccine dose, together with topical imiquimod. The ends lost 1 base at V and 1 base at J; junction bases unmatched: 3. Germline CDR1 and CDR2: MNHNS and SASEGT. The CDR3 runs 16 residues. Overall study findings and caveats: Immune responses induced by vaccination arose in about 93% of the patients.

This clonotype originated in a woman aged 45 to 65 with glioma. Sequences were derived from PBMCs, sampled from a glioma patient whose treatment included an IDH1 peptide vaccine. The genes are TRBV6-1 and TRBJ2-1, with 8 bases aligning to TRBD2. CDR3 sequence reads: CASSEESGGSYNEQFF. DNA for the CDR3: TGTGCCAGCAGTGAAGAGAGCGGGGGTTCCTACAATGAGCAGTTCTTC.